The 5 T cell receptor beta chains in this list originate from one sample, sequenced in a study of CD8 T cells in Susac syndrome. About 0.5 to 1 ug RNA was reverse transcribed with random hexamers. TCRdb re-analysed the immunoSEQ multiplex PCR reads in MiXCR, keeping a single row per CDR3 protein. The data hold about 200,000 distinct CDR3 sequences, with 92% observed a single time. The sequenced sample consisted of CD8+ T cells from PBMCs. Every receptor here comes from a human donor with multiple sclerosis.

This chain links TRBV3-1 with TRBJ2-1; 7 positions match TRBD2. The germline V gene encodes CDR1 LGHDT and CDR2 YNNKEL (reference sequence). This CDR3 has 14 amino acids. Germline trimming cut 0 bases from V and 11 bases from J; bases unmatched to any gene: 7. As DNA, the CDR3 is TGTGCCAGCAGCCAAGATGGGGGGGAGCTCAAGCAGTTCTTC. Residues: CASSQDGGELKQFF.

As DNA, the CDR3 is TGTGCCAGCAGCTTGGGGCCGGCAGGGGGCTCTGGAAACACCATATATTTT. Translating it yields CASSLGPAGGSGNTIYF. The chain recombines TRBV5-4 with TRBJ1-3; TRBD1 matches at 7 bases. V shed 0 bases, J shed 0 bases, and the junction held 6 bases outside the gene matches. Germline lookup yields CDR1 SGHNT and CDR2 YYREEE (reference sequence). The CDR3 covers 17 residues.

This chain connects TRBV12-5 to TRBJ2-1; D not certain. Germline-derived CDR1 and CDR2 are LGHNT and FRNRAP. This CDR3 comprises 13 residues. Trimming removed 6 bases from V and 10 bases from J, with 16 bases in between. The CDR3: CASGKDPLGEQFF. CDR3 nucleotide sequence: TGTGCTAGTGGCAAGGACCCACTGGGGGAGCAGTTCTTC.

This clonotype has a handful of counts. V usage is TRBV18 and J usage is TRBJ1-1, with unresolved D. This CDR3 is built from 13 residues. Germline CDR1 KGHSH, CDR2 LQKENI. The germline V and J ends were trimmed by 6 bases and 2 bases, with 10 bases remaining between them. In DNA, the CDR3 is TGTGCCAGCTCCCCCGACACCAACACTGAAGCTTTCTTT. Protein product: CASSPDTNTEAFF.

Concerning this clonotype: At one end the junction does not follow the germline gene, possibly because of a read error. The chain couples TRBV2 to TRBJ1-2, with D perhaps TRBD1 (6 bases). The CDR3 is made up of 12 amino acids. In germline, CDR1 is SNHLY, CDR2 FYNNEI. The CDR3 DNA reads as TGTGCCAGCCTCCTAAGAGGGGGGGGGACGTCTTTC. Amino acids: CASLLRGGGTSF.